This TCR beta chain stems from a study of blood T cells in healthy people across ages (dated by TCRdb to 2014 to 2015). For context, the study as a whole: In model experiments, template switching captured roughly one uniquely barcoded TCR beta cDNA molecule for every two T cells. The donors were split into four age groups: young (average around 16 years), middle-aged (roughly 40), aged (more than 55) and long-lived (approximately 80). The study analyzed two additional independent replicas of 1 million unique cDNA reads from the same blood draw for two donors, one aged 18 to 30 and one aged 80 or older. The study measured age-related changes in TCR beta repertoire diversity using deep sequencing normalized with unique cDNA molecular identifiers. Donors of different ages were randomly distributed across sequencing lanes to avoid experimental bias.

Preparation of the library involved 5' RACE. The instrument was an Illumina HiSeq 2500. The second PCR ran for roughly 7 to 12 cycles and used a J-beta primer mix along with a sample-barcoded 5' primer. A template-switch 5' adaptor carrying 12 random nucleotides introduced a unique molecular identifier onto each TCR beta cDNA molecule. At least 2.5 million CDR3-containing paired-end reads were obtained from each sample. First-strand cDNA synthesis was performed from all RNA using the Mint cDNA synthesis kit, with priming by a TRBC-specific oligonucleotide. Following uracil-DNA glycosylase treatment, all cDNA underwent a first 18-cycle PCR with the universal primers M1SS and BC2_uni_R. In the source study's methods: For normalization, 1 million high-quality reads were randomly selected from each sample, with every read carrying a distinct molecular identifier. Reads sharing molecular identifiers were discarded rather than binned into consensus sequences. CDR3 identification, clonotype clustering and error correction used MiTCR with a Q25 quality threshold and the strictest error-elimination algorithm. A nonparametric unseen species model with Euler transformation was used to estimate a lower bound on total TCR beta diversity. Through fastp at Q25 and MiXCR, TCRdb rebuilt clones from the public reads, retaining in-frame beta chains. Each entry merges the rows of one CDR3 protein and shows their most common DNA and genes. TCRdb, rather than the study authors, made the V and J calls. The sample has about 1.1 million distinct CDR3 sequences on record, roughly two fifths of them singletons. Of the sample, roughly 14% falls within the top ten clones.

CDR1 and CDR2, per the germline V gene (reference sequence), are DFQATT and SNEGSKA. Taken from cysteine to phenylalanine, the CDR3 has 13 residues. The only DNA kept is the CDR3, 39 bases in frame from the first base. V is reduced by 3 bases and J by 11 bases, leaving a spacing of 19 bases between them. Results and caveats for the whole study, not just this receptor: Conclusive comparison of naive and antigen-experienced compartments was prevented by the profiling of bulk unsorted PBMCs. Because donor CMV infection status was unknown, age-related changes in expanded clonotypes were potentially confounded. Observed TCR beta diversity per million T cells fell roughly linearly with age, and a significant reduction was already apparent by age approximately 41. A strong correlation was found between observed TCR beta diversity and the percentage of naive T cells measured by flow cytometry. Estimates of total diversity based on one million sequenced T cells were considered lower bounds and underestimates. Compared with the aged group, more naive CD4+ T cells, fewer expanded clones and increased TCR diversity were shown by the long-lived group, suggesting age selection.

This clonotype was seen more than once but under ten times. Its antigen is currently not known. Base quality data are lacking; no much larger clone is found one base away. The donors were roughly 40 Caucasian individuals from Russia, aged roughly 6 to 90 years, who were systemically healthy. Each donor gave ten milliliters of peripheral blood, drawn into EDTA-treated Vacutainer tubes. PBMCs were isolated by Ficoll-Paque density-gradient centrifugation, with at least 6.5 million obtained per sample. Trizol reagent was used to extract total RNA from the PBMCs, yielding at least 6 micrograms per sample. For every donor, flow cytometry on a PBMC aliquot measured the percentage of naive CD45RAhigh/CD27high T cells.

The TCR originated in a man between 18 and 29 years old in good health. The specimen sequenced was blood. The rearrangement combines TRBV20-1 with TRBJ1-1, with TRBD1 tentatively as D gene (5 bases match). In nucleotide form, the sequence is TGCAGTGCTAGCGACACAGGCGGGACGCCGGCTTTCTTT. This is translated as CSASDTGGTPAFF.